These 21 T cell receptor beta chains originate from one sample sequenced in a study of T cells in Graves' hyperthyroidism and ophthalmopathy. The source material, RNA transcripts, was used to amplify TCR beta CDR3 regions. A first-round RT-PCR of the TCR CDR3 used the HTBI primer set. MiXCR, applied by TCRdb to the multiplex PCR reads, yields one record per CDR3 protein. The sample records 200,000 or so distinct CDR3 sequences, less than 20% being singletons. Sequencing was performed on blood. The receptors derive from a woman aged 45 to 65 with Graves' hyperthyroidism.

The chain carries TRBV3-1 and TRBJ1-6; D perhaps matches TRBD1 (5 bases). CDR1 LGHDT and CDR2 YNNKEL come from the germline V gene (reference sequence). Trimming removed 6 bases from V and 6 bases from J, with 15 bases in between. This CDR3 has 15 residues. For the CDR3, the DNA is TGTGCCAGCAGACAAAGTTCGGGGGGTAATTCACCCCTCCACTTT. Encoded protein: CASRQSSGGNSPLHF.

There are many counts of this clonotype. The V call is TRBV18, the J call TRBJ2-7; TRBD1 matches 7 bases. The CDR3 sequence is 14 residues long. The trim removed 6 bases at V and 1 base at J, leaving 6 bases unmatched. Germline V gene sequence: CDR1 KGHSH, CDR2 LQKENI. Written as DNA, the CDR3 is TGTGCCAGCTCCCCGGGACAGCTTTCCTACGAGCAGTACTTC. Translated: CASSPGQLSYEQYF.

The rearrangement joins TRBV5-7 to TRBJ2-1; perhaps TRBD1 as D (5 bases). TRBV5-7 is an open reading frame whose function is uncertain. The CDR3 is made up of 15 amino acids. The V and J ends lost 0 bases and 7 bases respectively, with 14 bases between them. The CDR3 region is CASSLGRVSRNEQFF. The CDR3 DNA reads TGTGCCAGCAGCTTGGGCAGGGTGAGTAGGAATGAGCAGTTCTTC.

This clonotype came up many times. The chain couples TRBV3-1 to TRBJ1-2; D not resolved. CDR3 length equals 12 residues. Germline V gene sequence: CDR1 LGHDT, CDR2 YNNKEL (reference sequence). Between the trimmed V and J ends, which lost 4 bases and 2 bases, there was a span of 5 bases. CDR3 DNA sequence: TGTGCCAGCAGCCTAAACAACTATGGCTACACCTTC. Translating it yields CASSLNNYGYTF.

In regard to this clonotype: A read error may explain this, as a much larger clone is one base away. This chain uses TRBV6-1 with TRBJ1-1; D call uncertain. The CDR3 has 13 residues. The germline CDR1 and CDR2 sequences are MNHNS and SASEGT. The DNA for the CDR3 is TGTGCCAGCAGGACGTCAGGAAGCACTGAACCTTTCTTT. Translated: CASRTSGSTEPFF.

This clonotype was counted many times. This chain joins TRBV7-3 and TRBJ1-5; 8 nucleotides line up with TRBD1. V lost 6 bases to trimming and J lost 7 bases; unmatched junction nucleotides: 8. CDR3 size: 14 residues. Germline V CDR1 and CDR2: SGHTA, FQGTGA. CDR3 amino acids: CASSNQGAGQPQHF. The CDR3 DNA reads TGTGCCAGCAGTAACCAGGGGGCTGGCCAGCCCCAGCATTTT.

J is TRBJ2-3 and V is TRBV6-2 or TRBV6-3; TRBD2 aligns across 14 bases. The germline CDR1 and CDR2 sequences are MNHEY and SVGEGT. V shed 5 bases, J shed 3 bases, and the junction held 13 bases outside the gene matches. The CDR3 consists of 19 residues. The CDR3 nucleotides read TGTGCCAGCAGTGGCAAAACCGGGACTAGCGGGAGTGGGACAGATACGCAGTATTTT. Protein product: CASSGKTGTSGSGTDTQYF.

V gene TRBV19 combines with J gene TRBJ2-5, with 12 bases lining up with TRBD2. After removal of 1 base from V and 0 bases from J, the junction contained 3 bases not matched to a gene. Germline V lookup: CDR1 LNHDA, CDR2 SQIVND (reference sequence). The CDR3 consists of 17 residues. CDR3 DNA: TGTGCCAGTAGTATAGGGACTAGCGGGAAGTACCAAGAGACCCAGTACTTC. It encodes CASSIGTSGKYQETQYF.

The CDR3 here is CASSPGTADYGYTF. For the CDR3, the DNA is TGCGCCAGCAGTCCCGGGACGGCGGACTATGGCTACACCTTC. The chain links TRBV10-1 to TRBJ1-2; weak D call: TRBD1 (5 bases). The V end lost 5 bases, the J end lost 3 bases, and 13 bases lay between the germline ends. Germline V lookup: CDR1 WNHNN, CDR2 SYGVQD (reference sequence). This CDR3 has 14 residues.

The rearrangement joins TRBV19 to TRBJ2-2; possibly TRBD2 for D (5 bases). Germline V gene data show CDR1 as LNHDA and CDR2 as SQIVND (reference sequence). The V end was cut by 3 bases, the J end by 7 bases, with 24 bases between. This CDR3 region has 18 residues. CDR3 in DNA: TGTGCCAGTAGTATCTTTGCCGGTGGCGGGCCTTCAGGCGGGGAGCTGTTTTTT. Translated: CASSIFAGGGPSGGELFF.

This clonotype was seen repeatedly, ten times or more. The chain couples TRBV12-3 or TRBV12-4 to TRBJ1-3, with D perhaps matching TRBD1 (5 bases). V lost 0 bases, J lost 1 base, and 13 bases lay in between. This CDR3 region has 17 residues. CDR3 in amino acids: CASSLAREVTSGNTIYF. The CDR3 DNA follows: TGTGCCAGCAGTTTAGCCAGGGAGGTAACTTCTGGAAACACCATATATTTT.

In regard to this clonotype: One end of the junction is discordant with germline, which a read error may explain. The genes are TRBV7-3 and TRBJ1-5, with TRBD1 as a possible D gene (5 bases). CDR1 is SGHTA, CDR2 FQGTGA, per germline. The CDR3 is 17 amino acids. This CDR3 is CAGSLGVGREGNQPQHF. The CDR3 DNA sequence: TGTGCCGGCAGCTTAGGGGTCGGCAGGGAAGGTAATCAGCCCCAGCATTTT.

This clonotype was detected ten times or more. The chain couples TRBV2 to TRBJ1-1; 9 positions agree with TRBD1. The CDR3 consists of 14 residues. The V and J ends lost 6 bases and 8 bases, in that order; junction bases with no gene match: 10. Germline V lookup: CDR1 SNHLY, CDR2 FYNNEI. CDR3 sequence reads: CASSASGTGLEAFF. The CDR3 coding sequence is TGTGCCAGCAGCGCCTCCGGGACAGGGCTGGAAGCTTTCTTT.

About this clonotype itself: The junction differs from germline at one of its ends, possibly a read error. The V call is TRBV30, the J call TRBJ2-7; 7 bases are a match to TRBD1. There are 13 residues in the CDR3. Germline lookup yields CDR1 GTSNPN and CDR2 SVGIG (reference sequence). CDR3 loop: CARSAGTDYEQYF. The CDR3 nucleotides are TGTGCCAGGAGTGCCGGGACAGACTACGAGCAGTACTTC.

This clonotype occurred many times. V usage is TRBV20-1 and J usage is TRBJ1-4, with a weak D call TRBD1 (5 bases). CDR1 and CDR2 (germline): DFQATT, SNEGSKA (reference sequence). This CDR3 is built from 14 residues. The germline V and J ends were trimmed by 2 bases and 6 bases, with 13 bases remaining between them. The CDR3 is CSARPGAWDEKLFF. DNA for the CDR3: TGCAGTGCTAGACCCGGGGCGTGGGATGAAAAACTGTTTTTT.

This clonotype was seen many times. V gene TRBV7-9 combines with J gene TRBJ2-1; 12 positions agree with TRBD2. From germline, CDR1 is SEHNR and CDR2 FQNEAQ (reference sequence). V lost 6 bases to trimming and J lost 6 bases; unmatched junction nucleotides: 3. CDR3 length: 14 amino acids. For the CDR3, the DNA is TGTGCCAGCAGACGGACTAGCGGGACCAATGAGCAGTTCTTC. Translation: CASRRTSGTNEQFF.

This clonotype occurred a few times. The chain carries TRBV11-3 and TRBJ2-7; D is undetermined. The CDR3 extends over 13 amino acids. V was cut by 5 bases and J by 1 base, with 9 bases left in between. Per germline, CDR1 SGHNT and CDR2 YENEEA. CDR3 in amino acids: CASSPGPSYEQYF. CDR3 bases: TGTGCCAGCAGCCCAGGACCTTCCTACGAGCAGTACTTC.

Worth noting for this clonotype: At one end, the junction sequence differs from germline, possibly due to a read error. The chain has TRBV11-1 and TRBJ2-3; possibly TRBD2 for D (5 bases). CDR3 length: 13 residues. The germline CDR1 and CDR2 sequences are SGHAT and FQDESV (reference sequence). CDR3 coding DNA: TGCGCCAACCACAAGCGGAACACAGATACGCAGTATTTT. Translating it yields CANHKRNTDTQYF.

The chain combines TRBV3-1 with TRBJ1-1; D remains ambiguous. Germline loops: CDR1 LGHDT, CDR2 YNNKEL (reference sequence). Between the trimmed V and J ends, which lost 5 bases and 6 bases, there was a span of 10 bases. This CDR3 region has 12 residues. The DNA of the CDR3 is TGTGCCAGCAGCGCCGCCACCGCTGAAGCTTTCTTT. Protein sequence: CASSAATAEAFF. Full variable domain (rest looked up from reference TRBV3-1 and TRBJ1-1): DTAVSQTPKYLVTQMGNDKSIKCEQNLGHDTMYWYKQDSKKFLKIMFSYNNKELIINETVPNRFSPKSPDKAHLNLHINSLELGDSAVYFCASSAATAEAFFGQGTRLTVV.

Ten or more counts support this clonotype. This chain links TRBV2 with TRBJ2-7; D is perhaps TRBD1 (5 bases). Germline V gene lookup returns CDR1 SNHLY and CDR2 FYNNEI. This CDR3 has 12 amino acids. The V end was cut by 4 bases, the J end by 2 bases, with 6 bases between. The CDR3 coding sequence is TGTGCCAGCAGTGCGACAGCCTACGAGCAGTACTTC. Its translation: CASSATAYEQYF.

This clonotype was seen at least ten times. The chain couples TRBV5-1 to TRBJ2-1, with 8 bases aligning to TRBD2. V was clipped by 4 bases and J by 3 bases; unmatched bases: 3. Germline-derived CDR1 and CDR2 are SGHRS and YFSETQ. The CDR3 sequence is 14 residues long. The CDR3 DNA follows: TGCGCCAGCAGCCCGGGACTAGACTACAATGAGCAGTTCTTC. Protein sequence: CASSPGLDYNEQFF.